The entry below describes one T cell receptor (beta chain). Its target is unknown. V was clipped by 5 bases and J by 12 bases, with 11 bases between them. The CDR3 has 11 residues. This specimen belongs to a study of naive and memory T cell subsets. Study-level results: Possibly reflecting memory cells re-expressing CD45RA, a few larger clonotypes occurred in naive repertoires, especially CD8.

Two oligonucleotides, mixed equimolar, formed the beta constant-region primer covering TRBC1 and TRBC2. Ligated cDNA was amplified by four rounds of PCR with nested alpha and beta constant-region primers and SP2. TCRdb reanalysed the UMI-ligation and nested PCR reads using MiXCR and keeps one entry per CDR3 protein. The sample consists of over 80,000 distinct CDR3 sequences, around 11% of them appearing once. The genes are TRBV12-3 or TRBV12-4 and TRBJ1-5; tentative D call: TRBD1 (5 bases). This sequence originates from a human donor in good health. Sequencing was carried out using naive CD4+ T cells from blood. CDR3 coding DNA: TGTGCCAGCAGTCTCCGGGGCCACCAGCATTTT. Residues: CASSLRGHQHF.